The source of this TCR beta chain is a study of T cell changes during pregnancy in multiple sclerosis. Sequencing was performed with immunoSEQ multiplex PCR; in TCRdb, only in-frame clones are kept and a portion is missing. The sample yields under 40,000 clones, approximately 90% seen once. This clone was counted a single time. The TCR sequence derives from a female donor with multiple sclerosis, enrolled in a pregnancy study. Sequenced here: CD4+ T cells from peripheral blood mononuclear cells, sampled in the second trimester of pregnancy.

CDR3 DNA: TGTGCCAGCAGTCGCCAAAGTACTCCGGGACAGTCGGAAAAACTGTTTTTT. The encoded protein is CASSRQSTPGQSEKLFF. This chain joins TRBV4-2 and TRBJ1-4; 7 nucleotides agree with TRBD1. The germline CDR1 and CDR2 sequences are LGHNA and YNFKEQ. This CDR3 contains 17 residues. V shed 6 bases, J shed 8 bases, and the junction held 18 bases outside the gene matches.